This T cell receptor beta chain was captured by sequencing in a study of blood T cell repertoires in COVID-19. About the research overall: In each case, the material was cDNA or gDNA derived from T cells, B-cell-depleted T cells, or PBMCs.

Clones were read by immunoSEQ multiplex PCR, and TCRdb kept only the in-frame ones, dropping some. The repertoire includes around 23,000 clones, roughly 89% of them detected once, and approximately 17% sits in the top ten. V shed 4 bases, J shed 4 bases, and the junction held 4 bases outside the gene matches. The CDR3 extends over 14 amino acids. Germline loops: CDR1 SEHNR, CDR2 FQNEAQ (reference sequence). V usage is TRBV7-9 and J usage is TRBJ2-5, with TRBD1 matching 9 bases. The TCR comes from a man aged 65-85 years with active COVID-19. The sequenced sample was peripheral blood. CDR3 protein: CASSYRGRGETQYF. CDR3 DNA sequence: TGTGCCAGCAGCTACAGGGGGCGCGGAGAGACCCAGTACTTC. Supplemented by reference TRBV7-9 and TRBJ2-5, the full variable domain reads DTGVSQNPRHKITKRGQNVTFRCDPISEHNRLYWYRQTLGQGPEFLTYFQNEAQLEKSRLLSDRFSAERPKGSFSTLEIQRTEQGDSAMYLCASSYRGRGETQYFGPGTRLLVL.